These T cell receptor beta chains were read from a single sample in a study of T cells in Graves' hyperthyroidism and ophthalmopathy. A single record per CDR3 protein comes from TCRdb applying MiXCR to the multiplex PCR reads. Among 360,000 or so distinct CDR3 sequences listed, about 15% were seen once. The sequenced sample was blood. Source of these receptors: a woman between 55 and 75 years old with Graves' ophthalmopathy. Each CDR3 is given with its conserved first and last residue.

j_gene: TRBJ1-1; v_gene: TRBV18; CDR3aa: CASSPVGLETEAFF
j_gene: TRBJ2-7; v_gene: TRBV20-1; CDR3aa: CSALRAMTEQYF
j_gene: TRBJ2-1; v_gene: TRBV11-2; CDR3aa: CASSSPTSGRASGEQFF
j_gene: TRBJ2-3; v_gene: TRBV14; CDR3aa: CASSFVGGSSDTQYF
j_gene: TRBJ1-2; v_gene: TRBV2; CDR3aa: CASRRGQGADYGYTF
j_gene: TRBJ2-7; v_gene: TRBV5-1; CDR3aa: CASSLEGSYEQYF
j_gene: TRBJ1-6; v_gene: TRBV3-1; CDR3aa: CASSQGTGPNFGSPLHF
j_gene: TRBJ2-7; v_gene: TRBV29-1; CDR3aa: CSVGGQAYEQYF
j_gene: TRBJ2-3; v_gene: TRBV28; CDR3aa: CASSPIAGGTDTQYF
j_gene: TRBJ1-1; v_gene: TRBV2; CDR3aa: CASSEESVFGGSNTEAFF
j_gene: TRBJ2-7; v_gene: TRBV6-6; CDR3aa: CASSYRQRGAAEQYF
j_gene: TRBJ2-2; v_gene: TRBV7-8; CDR3aa: CASSFAGTGGSGELFF
j_gene: TRBJ2-3; v_gene: TRBV19; CDR3aa: CASRGRTTDTQYF
j_gene: TRBJ2-7; v_gene: TRBV10-3; CDR3aa: CAISSRDRDYEQYF
j_gene: TRBJ2-7; v_gene: TRBV6-1; CDR3aa: CASSRSGLAGLEQYF
j_gene: TRBJ2-2; v_gene: TRBV28; CDR3aa: CASRIPSGTGELFF
j_gene: TRBJ2-5; v_gene: TRBV3-1; CDR3aa: CASSPYSRRAQYF
j_gene: TRBJ2-7; v_gene: TRBV10-3; CDR3aa: CAIRGRLSYEQYF
j_gene: TRBJ1-1; v_gene: TRBV28; CDR3aa: CASGRSHEAFF
j_gene: TRBJ1-2; v_gene: TRBV27; CDR3aa: CASSARGTYGYTF
j_gene: TRBJ2-7; v_gene: TRBV29-1; CDR3aa: CSTGEDNYEQYF
j_gene: TRBJ2-7; v_gene: TRBV20-1; CDR3aa: CSASGHLPEQYF
j_gene: TRBJ1-2; v_gene: TRBV12-3/TRBV12-4; CDR3aa: CASSSLGGGYTF
j_gene: TRBJ2-1; v_gene: TRBV20-1; CDR3aa: CSAGETSGQFF
j_gene: TRBJ2-7; v_gene: TRBV10-1; CDR3aa: CASTIGSGRLGGNEQYF
j_gene: TRBJ2-1; v_gene: TRBV25-1; CDR3aa: CASSGVTSYNEQFF
j_gene: TRBJ2-1; v_gene: TRBV28; CDR3aa: CASSLWSGTANNEQFF
j_gene: TRBJ1-5; v_gene: TRBV6-1; CDR3aa: CASSDGNQPQHF
j_gene: TRBJ1-1; v_gene: TRBV5-1; CDR3aa: CASSLGTDNTEAFF
j_gene: TRBJ2-1; v_gene: TRBV20-1; CDR3aa: CSAGDLPGQAPDEQFF
j_gene: TRBJ2-1; v_gene: TRBV5-1; CDR3aa: CASSSLVAALGNEQFF
j_gene: TRBJ1-4; v_gene: TRBV6-1; CDR3aa: CASSEDWEKLFF
j_gene: TRBJ2-1; v_gene: TRBV28; CDR3aa: CASTGGRAREQFF
j_gene: TRBJ1-1; v_gene: TRBV7-8; CDR3aa: CASSSGESEAFF
j_gene: TRBJ2-7; v_gene: TRBV20-1; CDR3aa: CSAPDRFSYEQYF
j_gene: TRBJ2-5; v_gene: TRBV2; CDR3aa: CASSEGAATPLGQYF
j_gene: TRBJ1-1; v_gene: TRBV4-2; CDR3aa: CASSGREKMDRAWLGEAFF
j_gene: TRBJ2-7; v_gene: TRBV20-1; CDR3aa: CSASLDRTYEQYF
j_gene: TRBJ2-7; v_gene: TRBV11-2; CDR3aa: CASSLASYEQCF
j_gene: TRBJ2-3; v_gene: TRBV5-4; CDR3aa: CASSQDPFGLAGGTDTQYF
j_gene: TRBJ2-1; v_gene: TRBV11-2; CDR3aa: CASSLARDGYNEQFF